This TCR beta chain was identified during a study of PD-L1 blockade in urothelial cancer. Method: immunoSEQ multiplex PCR; TCRdb's copy keeps in-frame clones and lacks some. The sample consists of 60,000 or so clones, approximately 85% of them appearing once. There are a few counts of this clone. The sample's time point: pretreatment peripheral blood. Patient disease was locally advanced or metastatic urothelial carcinoma. Germline CDR1 MNHEY, CDR2 SVGAGI. This CDR3 contains 16 residues. Trimming removed 3 bases from V and 0 bases from J, with 14 bases in between. The sequence was obtained from a man in his 70s with urothelial cancer. Here the sequenced sample was PBMCs, taken around atezolizumab (anti-PD-L1) treatment. This chain uses TRBV6-5 with TRBJ1-1; tentative D call: TRBD1 (5 bases). CDR3 in amino acids: CASSYGWGSLNTEAFF. The CDR3, as DNA: TGTGCCAGCAGTTATGGGTGGGGCAGCCTGAACACTGAAGCTTTCTTT.